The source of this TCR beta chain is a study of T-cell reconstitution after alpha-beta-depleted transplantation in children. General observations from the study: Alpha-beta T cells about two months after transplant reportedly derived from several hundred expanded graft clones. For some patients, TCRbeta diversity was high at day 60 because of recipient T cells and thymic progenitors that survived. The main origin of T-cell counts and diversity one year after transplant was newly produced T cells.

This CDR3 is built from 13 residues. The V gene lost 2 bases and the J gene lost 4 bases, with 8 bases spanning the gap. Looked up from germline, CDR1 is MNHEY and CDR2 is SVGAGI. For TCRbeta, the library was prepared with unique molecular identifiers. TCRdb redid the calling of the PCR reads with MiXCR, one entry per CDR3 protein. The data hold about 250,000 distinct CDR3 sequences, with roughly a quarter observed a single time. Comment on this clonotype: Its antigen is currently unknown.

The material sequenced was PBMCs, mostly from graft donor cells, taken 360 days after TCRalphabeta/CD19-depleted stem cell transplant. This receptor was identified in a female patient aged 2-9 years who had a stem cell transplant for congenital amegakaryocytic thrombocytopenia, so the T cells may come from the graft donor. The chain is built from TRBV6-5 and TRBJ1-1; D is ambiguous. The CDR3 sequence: CASSYARITEAFF. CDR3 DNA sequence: TGTGCCAGCAGTTACGCGAGGATCACTGAAGCTTTCTTT.